This T cell receptor beta chain was captured by sequencing in a study of T-cell memory formation after mild COVID-19 (dated by TCRdb to about 2021). With respect to the entire study: TCR sequence clusters from the two donors were found to be largely donor specific. Longitudinal TCRalpha and TCRbeta repertoire sequencing tracked T-cell clones expanding and contracting after mild COVID-19 in a couple of donors. Two young, previously healthy adult volunteers, one female and one male, were included in the cohort.

This clonotype was seen ten or more times. Its antigen target is currently unknown. Base qualities are not provided; no much larger clone lies one nucleotide away. Ficoll-Paque density gradient centrifugation was the method used to isolate PBMCs. These reads were obtained on an Illumina NovaSeq 6000. Using 5'RACE with constant-segment primers, TCRalpha and TCRbeta cDNA libraries were constructed, with sample barcodes and unique molecular identifiers added in the process. Trizol reagent was used to extract RNA from every sample. Libraries were amplified in two PCR steps, with a second sample barcode and Illumina TruSeq adapters added in the second step. The libraries were sequenced on an Illumina NovaSeq using 2 x 150 bp paired-end reads. The source study handled its data this way. The reads were demultiplexed and collapsed into UMI-guided consensus sequences using migec v1.2.7. Using mixcr v2.1.11, UMI consensuses were aligned to TRA and TRB V and J templates and then assembled into clonotypes. A clonotype was counted as expanded or contracted only when both edgeR and NoisET called the clonotype significant, with the noise models trained on biological replicates. edgeR calls used a false discovery rate-adjusted p below 0.01 and a log2 fold-change threshold of 1. PCA with hierarchical clustering of max-normalized trajectories of the 1000 most abundant clonotypes was used as exploratory dynamics analysis. The CD4 or CD8 phenotype of responding clones was assigned using the separately sequenced CD4+ and CD8+ repertoires. TCRdb reworked the public reads: Q25 trimming with fastp, MiXCR clone assembly, productive beta chains retained. Merged by CDR3 protein, the rows form single entries marked with the most common genes and DNA. TCRdb, rather than the study authors, made the V and J calls. This sample has about 340,000 distinct CDR3 sequences in its table, and about 21% of those were observed once. About an eighth of the sample rests with the top ten.

Here is what the overall study found, with its caveats: The study covered only a couple of mild cases, and larger cohorts including severe cases with pre-infection samples were considered necessary. Contracting CD4+ clones were found mainly in CM and EM memory subsets, while CD8+ clones were enriched in EMRA. SARS-CoV-2 specificity was not confirmed for the second-wave clones peaking on day 37. Clones that contracted from day 15 to 85 showed balanced CD4/CD8 phenotypes, whereas a second wave of clones that expanded from day 15 to 37 leaned towards CD4+. Some responding clones were detected in pre-infection memory, which suggested that pre-existing cross-reactive memory T cells had joined the SARS-CoV-2 response.

The sequencing sample was made of PBMCs or a T cell subset sorted from them (not recorded which). The origin of this receptor is an adult woman who had mild COVID-19 (a few samples of this study predate the infection). The sample titles of this study are shuffled in the database, so cell type and time point are left out; the donor was told from shared clones.

CDR3 loop: CASSFGERGGYTF. At the DNA level, the sequence is TGTGCCAGCAGTTTTGGGGAAAGGGGCGGCTACACCTTC. The chain couples TRBV12-3 or TRBV12-4 to TRBJ1-2; a tentative D match to TRBD1 spans 5 bases. From its cysteine to its phenylalanine, the CDR3 spans 13 amino acids. The CDR3 DNA has 39 bases and is translated from base 1. V lost 3 bases and J lost 8 bases; the stretch between them is 13 bases long.